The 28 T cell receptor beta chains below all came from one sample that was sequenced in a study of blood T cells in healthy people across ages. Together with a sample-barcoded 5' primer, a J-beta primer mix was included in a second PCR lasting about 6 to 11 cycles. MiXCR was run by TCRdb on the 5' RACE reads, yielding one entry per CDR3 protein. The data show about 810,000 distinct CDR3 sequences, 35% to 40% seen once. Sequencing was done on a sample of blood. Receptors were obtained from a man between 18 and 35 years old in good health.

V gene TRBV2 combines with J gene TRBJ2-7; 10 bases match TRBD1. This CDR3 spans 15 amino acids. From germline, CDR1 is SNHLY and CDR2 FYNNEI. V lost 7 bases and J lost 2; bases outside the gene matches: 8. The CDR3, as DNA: TGTGCCAGCACCCGAGGGACAGGGGAAACCTACGAGCAGTACTTC. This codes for CASTRGTGETYEQYF.

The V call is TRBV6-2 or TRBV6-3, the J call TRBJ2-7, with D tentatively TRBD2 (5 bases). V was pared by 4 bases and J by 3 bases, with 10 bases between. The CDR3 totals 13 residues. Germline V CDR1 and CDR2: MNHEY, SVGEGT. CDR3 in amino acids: CASSLSGNYEQYF. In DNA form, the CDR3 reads TGTGCCAGCAGTTTGAGCGGCAACTACGAGCAGTACTTC.

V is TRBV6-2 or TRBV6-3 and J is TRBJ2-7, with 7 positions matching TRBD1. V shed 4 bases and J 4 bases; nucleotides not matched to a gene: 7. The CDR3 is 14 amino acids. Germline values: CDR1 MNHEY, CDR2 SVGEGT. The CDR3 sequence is CASSWNRDSYEQYF. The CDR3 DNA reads TGTGCCAGCAGTTGGAACCGGGACAGTTACGAGCAGTACTTC.

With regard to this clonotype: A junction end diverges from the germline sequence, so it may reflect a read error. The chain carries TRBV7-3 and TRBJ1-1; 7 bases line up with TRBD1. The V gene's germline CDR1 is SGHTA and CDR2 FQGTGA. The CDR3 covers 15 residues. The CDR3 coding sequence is TGTGCCGGCAGCCTCCGACAGGGAGGATGGACTGAAGCTTTCTTT. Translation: CAGSLRQGGWTEAFF. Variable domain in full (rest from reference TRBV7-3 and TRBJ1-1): GAGVSQTPSNKVTEKGKYVELRCDPISGHTALYWYRQSLGQGPEFLIYFQGTGAADDSGLPNDRFFAVRPEGSVSTLKIQRTERGDSAVYLCAGSLRQGGWTEAFFGQGTRLTVV.

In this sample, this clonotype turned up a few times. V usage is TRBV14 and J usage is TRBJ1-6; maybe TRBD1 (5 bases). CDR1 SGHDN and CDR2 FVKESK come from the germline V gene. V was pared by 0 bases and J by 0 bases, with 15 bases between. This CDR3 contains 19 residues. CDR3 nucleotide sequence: TGTGCCAGCAGCCAAGAGGCCAGGGTTAGAGGCTCCTATAATTCACCCCTCCACTTT. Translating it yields CASSQEARVRGSYNSPLHF.

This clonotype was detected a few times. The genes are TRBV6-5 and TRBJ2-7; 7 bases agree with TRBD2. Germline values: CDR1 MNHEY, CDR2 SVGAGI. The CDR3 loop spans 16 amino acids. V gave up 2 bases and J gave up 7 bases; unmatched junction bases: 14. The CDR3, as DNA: TGTGCCAGCAGTTACGGGAGCGGGGTCCCCTACAATGAGCAGTACTTC. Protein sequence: CASSYGSGVPYNEQYF.

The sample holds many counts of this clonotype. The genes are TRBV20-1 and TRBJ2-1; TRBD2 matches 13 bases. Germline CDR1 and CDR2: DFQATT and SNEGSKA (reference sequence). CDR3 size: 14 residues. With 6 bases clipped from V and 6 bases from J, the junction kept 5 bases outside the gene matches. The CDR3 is CSARTSGGANEQFF. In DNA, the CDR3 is TGCAGTGCGAGAACTAGCGGGGGGGCCAATGAGCAGTTCTTC.

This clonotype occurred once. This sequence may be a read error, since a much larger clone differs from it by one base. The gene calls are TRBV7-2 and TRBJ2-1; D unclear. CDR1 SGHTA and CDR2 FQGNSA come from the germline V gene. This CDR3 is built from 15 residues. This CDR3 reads CASSLGLQSYNGQFF. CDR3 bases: TGTGCCAGCAGCTTAGGGTTACAGTCCTACAATGGGCAGTTCTTC.

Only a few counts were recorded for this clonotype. CDR3 DNA sequence: TGCGCCAGCAGCCACCGGGGACAGAACAATGAGCAGTTCTTC. It yields the protein CASSHRGQNNEQFF. V gene TRBV4-3 combines with J gene TRBJ2-1, with 7 positions matching TRBD1. V lost 3 bases, J lost 5 bases, and 4 bases stayed unmatched. Per germline, CDR1 LGHNA and CDR2 YSLEER. The CDR3 is made up of 14 amino acids.

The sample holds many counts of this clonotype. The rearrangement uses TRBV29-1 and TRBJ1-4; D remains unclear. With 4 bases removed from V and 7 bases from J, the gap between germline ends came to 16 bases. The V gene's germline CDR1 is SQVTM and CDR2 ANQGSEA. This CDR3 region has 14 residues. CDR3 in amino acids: CSVVAIGSGEKLFF. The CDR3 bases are TGCAGCGTTGTTGCGATAGGGTCAGGTGAAAAACTGTTTTTT.

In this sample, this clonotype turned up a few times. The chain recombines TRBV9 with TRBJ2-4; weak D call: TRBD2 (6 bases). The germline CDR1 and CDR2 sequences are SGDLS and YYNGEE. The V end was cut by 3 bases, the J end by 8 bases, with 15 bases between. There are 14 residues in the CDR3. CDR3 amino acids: CASSGGIPGDIQYF. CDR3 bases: TGTGCCAGCAGCGGCGGGATACCGGGGGACATTCAGTACTTC.

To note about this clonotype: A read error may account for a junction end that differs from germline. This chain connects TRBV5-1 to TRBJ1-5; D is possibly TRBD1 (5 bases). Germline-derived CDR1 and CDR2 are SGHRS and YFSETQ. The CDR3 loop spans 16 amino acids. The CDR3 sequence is CASSGDGGNSDQPQHF. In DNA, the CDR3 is TGCGCCAGCAGCGGTGATGGGGGGAATAGCGATCAGCCCCAGCATTTT.

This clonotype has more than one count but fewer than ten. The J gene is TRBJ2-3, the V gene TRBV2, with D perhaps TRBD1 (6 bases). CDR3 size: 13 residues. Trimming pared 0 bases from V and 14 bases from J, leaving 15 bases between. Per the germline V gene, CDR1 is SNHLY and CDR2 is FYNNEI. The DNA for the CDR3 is TGTGCCAGCAGTGAAGCGCTGTGGGGACACCGGTATTTT. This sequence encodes CASSEALWGHRYF.

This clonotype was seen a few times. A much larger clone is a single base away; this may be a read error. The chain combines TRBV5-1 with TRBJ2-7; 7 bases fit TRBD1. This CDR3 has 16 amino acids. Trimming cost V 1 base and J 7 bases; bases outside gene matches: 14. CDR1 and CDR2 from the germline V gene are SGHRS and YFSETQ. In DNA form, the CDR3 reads TGCGCCAGCAGCTTGATCGGGGACAGTAATTACAATGAGCAGTACTTC. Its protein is CASSLIGDSNYNEQYF. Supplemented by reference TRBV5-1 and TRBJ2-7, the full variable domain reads KAGVTQTPRYLIKTRGQQVTLSCSPISGHRSVSWYQQTPGQGLQFLFEYFSETQRNKGNFPGRFSGRQFSNSRSEMNVSTLELGDSALYLCASSLIGDSNYNEQYFGPGTRLTVT.

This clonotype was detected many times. The CDR3 is CASSQLSDSGDTQYF. Written as DNA, the CDR3 is TGCGCCAGCAGCCAACTATCAGATTCGGGGGATACGCAGTATTTT. J is TRBJ2-3 and V is TRBV4-3; maybe TRBD2 (5 bases). CDR1 is LGHNA and CDR2 is YSLEER in the germline V gene. The V end lost 2 bases, the J end lost 6 bases, and 15 bases lay between the germline ends. CDR3 size: 15 residues.

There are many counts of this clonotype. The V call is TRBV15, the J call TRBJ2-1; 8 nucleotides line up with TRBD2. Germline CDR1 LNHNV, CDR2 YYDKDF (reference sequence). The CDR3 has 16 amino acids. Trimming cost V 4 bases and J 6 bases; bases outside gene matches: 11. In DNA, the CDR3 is TGTGCCACCAGCATCCTCCCGGCGGGGGGCCGCAATGAGCAGTTCTTC. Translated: CATSILPAGGRNEQFF.

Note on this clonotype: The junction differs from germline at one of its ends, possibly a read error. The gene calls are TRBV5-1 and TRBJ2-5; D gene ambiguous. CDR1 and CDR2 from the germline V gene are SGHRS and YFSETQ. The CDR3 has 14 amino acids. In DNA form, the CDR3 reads TGCACCAGCAGCCGAAATAGGGAAAAAGAGACCCAGTACTTC. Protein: CTSSRNREKETQYF.

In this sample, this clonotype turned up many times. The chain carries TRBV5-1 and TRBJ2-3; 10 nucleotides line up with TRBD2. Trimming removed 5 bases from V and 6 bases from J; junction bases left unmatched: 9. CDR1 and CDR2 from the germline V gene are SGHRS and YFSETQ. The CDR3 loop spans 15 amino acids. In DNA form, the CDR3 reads TGCGCCAGCAGAATCGAGGGACTAGCGTACGATACGCAGTATTTT. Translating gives CASRIEGLAYDTQYF.

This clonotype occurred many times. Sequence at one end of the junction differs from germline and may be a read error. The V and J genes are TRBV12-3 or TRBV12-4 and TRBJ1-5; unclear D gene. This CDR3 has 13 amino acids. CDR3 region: CASSLEDNQPQHF. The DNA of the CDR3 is TGCGCCAGCAGCCTGGAGGACAATCAGCCCCAGCATTTT.

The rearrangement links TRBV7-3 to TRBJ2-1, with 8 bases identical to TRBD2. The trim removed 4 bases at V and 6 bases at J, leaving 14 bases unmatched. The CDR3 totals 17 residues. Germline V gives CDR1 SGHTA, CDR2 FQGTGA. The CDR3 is CASSSPPGAGGCNEQFF. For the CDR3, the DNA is TGTGCCAGCAGCTCCCCCCCTGGGGCGGGGGGATGCAATGAGCAGTTCTTC.

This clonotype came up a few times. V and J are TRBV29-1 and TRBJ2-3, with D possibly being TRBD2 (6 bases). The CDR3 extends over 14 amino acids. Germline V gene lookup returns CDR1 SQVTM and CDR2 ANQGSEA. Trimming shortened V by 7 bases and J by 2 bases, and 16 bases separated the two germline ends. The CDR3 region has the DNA TGCAGCGGCGGGGAAGGGCCCTACACAGATACGCAGTATTTT. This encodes CSGGEGPYTDTQYF.

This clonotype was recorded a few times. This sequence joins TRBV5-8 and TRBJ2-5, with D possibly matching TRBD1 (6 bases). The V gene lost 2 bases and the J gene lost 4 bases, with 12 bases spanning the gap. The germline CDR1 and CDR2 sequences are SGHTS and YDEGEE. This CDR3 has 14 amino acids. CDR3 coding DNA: TGTGCCAGCAGCTTCACAGGGACCCCAGAGACCCAGTACTTC. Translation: CASSFTGTPETQYF.

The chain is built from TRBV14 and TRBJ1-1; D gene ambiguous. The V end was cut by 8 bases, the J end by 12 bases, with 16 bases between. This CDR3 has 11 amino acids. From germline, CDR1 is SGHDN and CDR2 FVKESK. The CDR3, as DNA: TGTGCCAGCGGCGTTTCAGTACGGACTTTCTTT. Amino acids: CASGVSVRTFF. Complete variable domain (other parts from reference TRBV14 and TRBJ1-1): EAGVTQFPSHSVIEKGQTVTLRCDPISGHDNLYWYRRVMGKEIKFLLHFVKESKQDESGMPNNRFLAERTGGTYSTLKVQPAELEDSGVYFCASGVSVRTFFGQGTRLTVV.

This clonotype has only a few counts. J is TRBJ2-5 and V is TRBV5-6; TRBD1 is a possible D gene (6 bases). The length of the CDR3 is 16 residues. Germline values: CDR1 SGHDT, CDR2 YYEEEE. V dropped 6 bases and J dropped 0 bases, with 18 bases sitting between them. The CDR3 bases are TGTGCCAGCAACTTAAACCGGGACAAGTACCAAGAGACCCAGTACTTC. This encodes CASNLNRDKYQETQYF.

The CDR3 region has the DNA TGTGCCAGCAGATATCACAGCGAGAACACTGAAGCTTTCTTT. It encodes CASRYHSENTEAFF. The chain combines TRBV7-2 with TRBJ1-1; unclear D gene. The CDR3 consists of 14 residues. CDR1 SGHTA and CDR2 FQGNSA come from the germline V gene. V lost 6 bases and J lost 1, with 12 bases in between.

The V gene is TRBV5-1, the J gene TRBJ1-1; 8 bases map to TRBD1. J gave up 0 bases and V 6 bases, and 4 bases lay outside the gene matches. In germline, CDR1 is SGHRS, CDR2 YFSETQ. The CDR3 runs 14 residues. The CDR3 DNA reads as TGCGCCAGCACAGGGGGCAACATGAACACTGAAGCTTTCTTT. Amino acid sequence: CASTGGNMNTEAFF.

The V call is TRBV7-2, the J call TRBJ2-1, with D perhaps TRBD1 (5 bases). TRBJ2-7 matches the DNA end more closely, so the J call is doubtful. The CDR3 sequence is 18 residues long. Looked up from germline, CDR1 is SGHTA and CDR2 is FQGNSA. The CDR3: CASSDTGRGMGSYNEQYF. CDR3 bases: TGTGCCAGCAGCGATACCGGAAGGGGAATGGGCTCCTACAATGAGCAGTACTTC.

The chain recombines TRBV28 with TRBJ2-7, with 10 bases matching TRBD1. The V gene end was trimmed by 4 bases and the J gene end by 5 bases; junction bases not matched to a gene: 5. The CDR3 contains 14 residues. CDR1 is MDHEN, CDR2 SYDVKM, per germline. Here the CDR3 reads CASSWGQGIHEQYF. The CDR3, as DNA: TGTGCCAGCAGTTGGGGACAGGGGATTCACGAGCAGTACTTC.